This TCR beta chain was recorded in a study of T cell changes during pregnancy in multiple sclerosis. Assay used: immunoSEQ multiplex PCR; TCRdb lists only in-frame clones, some missing. The sample shows approximately 27,000 clones, 85% to 90% of them seen only once. CDR1 is MNHEY, CDR2 SMNVEV, per germline (reference sequence). This CDR3 has 15 amino acids. Trimming removed 0 bases from V and 0 bases from J, with 8 bases in between. A single count supports this clone. The sample in question was CD8+ T cells from peripheral blood mononuclear cells, obtained before pregnancy. The sequence was collected from a female donor with multiple sclerosis, enrolled in a pregnancy study. This chain connects TRBV27 to TRBJ1-1; no clear D. This chain's CDR3 is CASSLSVDMNTEAFF. For the CDR3, the DNA is TGTGCCAGCAGTTTATCCGTAGACATGAACACTGAAGCTTTCTTT.